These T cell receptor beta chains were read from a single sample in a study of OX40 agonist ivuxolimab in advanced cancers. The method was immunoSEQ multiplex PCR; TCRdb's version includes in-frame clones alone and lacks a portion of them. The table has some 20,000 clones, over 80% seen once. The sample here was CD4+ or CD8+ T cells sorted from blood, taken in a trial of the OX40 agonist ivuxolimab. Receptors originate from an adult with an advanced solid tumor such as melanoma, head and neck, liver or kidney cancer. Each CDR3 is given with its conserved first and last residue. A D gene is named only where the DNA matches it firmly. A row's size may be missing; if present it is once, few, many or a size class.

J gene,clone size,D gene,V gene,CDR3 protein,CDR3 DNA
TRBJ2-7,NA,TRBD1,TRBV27,CASSPTRGLYEQYF,TGTGCCAGCAGTCCCACGAGGGGGCTCTACGAGCAGTACTTC
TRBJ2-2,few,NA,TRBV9,CASNAEGQKDNANTGELFF,TGTGCCAGCAACGCCGAGGGTCAAAAAGACAACGCGAACACCGGGGAGCTGTTTTTT
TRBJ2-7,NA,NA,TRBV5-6,CASSLIGQNYEQYF,TGTGCCAGCAGCTTGATAGGTCAGAATTACGAGCAGTACTTC
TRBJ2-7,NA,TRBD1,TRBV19,CASSSGTGGTYEQYF,TGTGCCAGTAGCTCCGGGACAGGGGGCACCTACGAGCAGTACTTC
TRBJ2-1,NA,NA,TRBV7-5,CARSLVQGYNEQFF,TGTGCCAGAAGCTTAGTACAGGGCTACAATGAGCAGTTCTTC
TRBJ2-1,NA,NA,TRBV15,CATSPLSSYNEQFF,TGTGCCACCAGCCCCCTTAGCTCCTACAATGAGCAGTTCTTC
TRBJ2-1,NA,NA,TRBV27,CASSFRARASSYNEQFF,TGTGCCAGCAGTTTTAGGGCCAGGGCGAGCTCCTACAATGAGCAGTTCTTC
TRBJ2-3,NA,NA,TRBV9,CASLSSASTDTQYF,TGTGCCAGCTTGAGTTCCGCTAGCACAGATACGCAGTATTTT
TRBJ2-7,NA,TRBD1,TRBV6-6,CASSYSPSTGEEQYF,TGTGCCAGCAGTTACTCCCCTTCTACAGGGGAGGAGCAGTACTTC
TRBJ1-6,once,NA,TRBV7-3,CASSLDGSSYNSPLHF,TGTGCCAGCAGCTTAGACGGGAGCTCCTATAATTCACCCCTCCACTTT
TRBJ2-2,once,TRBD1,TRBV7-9,CASSFTGTGYTGELFF,TGTGCCAGCAGCTTTACCGGGACAGGGTACACCGGGGAGCTGTTTTTT
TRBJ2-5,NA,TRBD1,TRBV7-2,CASSLTGGMGTQYF,TGTGCCAGCAGCTTGACAGGGGGTATGGGGACCCAGTACTTC
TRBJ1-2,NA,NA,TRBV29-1,CSVALGHNYGYTF,TGCAGCGTTGCCTTGGGACATAACTATGGCTACACCTTC
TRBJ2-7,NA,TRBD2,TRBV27,CASSYLLAGDPYEQYF,TGTGCCAGCAGTTACCTACTAGCGGGGGACCCCTACGAGCAGTACTTC
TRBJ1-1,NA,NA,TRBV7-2,CASSRGQLNTEAFF,TGTGCCAGCAGCAGAGGACAGTTGAACACTGAAGCTTTCTTT